The source of this T cell receptor beta chain is a study of T cell repertoires in cytomegalovirus infection. Study context: Shared public TCR beta signatures pointed to both CMV infection and a matching HLA type.

V gave up 2 bases and J gave up 4 bases, with 7 bases separating them. The CDR3 has 13 amino acids. Germline lookup yields CDR1 MNHNY and CDR2 SVGAGI (reference sequence). Via MiXCR, TCRdb re-called the reads, giving one row per CDR3 protein. Of 510,000 or so distinct CDR3 sequences in the sample, about 30% were seen once. Sequenced: PBMCs. The sequence came from a human donor in good health (CMV status not recorded). Some clones in this sample may be carry-over from other donors' samples. The chain combines TRBV6-6 with TRBJ2-3, with no clear D. In DNA form, the CDR3 reads TGTGCCAGCAGTTACCCCACTCCAGATACGCAGTATTTT. Translation gives CASSYPTPDTQYF.